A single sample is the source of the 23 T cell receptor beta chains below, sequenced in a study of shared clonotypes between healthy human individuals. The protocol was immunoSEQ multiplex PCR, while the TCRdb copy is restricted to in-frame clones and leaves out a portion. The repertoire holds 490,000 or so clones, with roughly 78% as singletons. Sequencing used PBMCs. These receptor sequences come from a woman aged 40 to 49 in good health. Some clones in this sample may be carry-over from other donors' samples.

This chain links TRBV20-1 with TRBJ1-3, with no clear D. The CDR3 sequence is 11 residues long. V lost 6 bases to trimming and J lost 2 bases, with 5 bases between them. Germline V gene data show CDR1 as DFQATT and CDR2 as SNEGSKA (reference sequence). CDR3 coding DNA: TGCAGTGCAGAAGCTGGAAACACCATATATTTT. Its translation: CSAEAGNTIYF.

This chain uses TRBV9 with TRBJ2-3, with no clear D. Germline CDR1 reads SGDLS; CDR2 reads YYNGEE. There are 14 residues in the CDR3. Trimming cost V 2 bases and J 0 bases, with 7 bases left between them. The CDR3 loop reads CASSVTKSTDTQYF. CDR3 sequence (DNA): TGTGCCAGCAGCGTCACCAAAAGCACAGATACGCAGTATTTT.

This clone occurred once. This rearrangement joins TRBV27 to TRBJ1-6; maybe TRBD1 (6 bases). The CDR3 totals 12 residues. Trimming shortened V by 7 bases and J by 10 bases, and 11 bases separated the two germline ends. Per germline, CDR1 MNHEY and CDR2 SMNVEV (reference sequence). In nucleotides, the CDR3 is TGTGCCAGCAAGGGGGTGGGGTCACCCCTCCACTTT. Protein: CASKGVGSPLHF.

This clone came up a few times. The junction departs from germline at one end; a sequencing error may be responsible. CDR3 sequence: CSARGVDGWSF. The CDR3 nucleotides are TGCAGTGCTAGAGGGGTGGATGGATGGTCGTTT. V and J are TRBV20-1 and TRBJ1-4; no definite D call. From germline, CDR1 is DFQATT and CDR2 SNEGSKA (reference sequence). CDR3 length: 11 amino acids.

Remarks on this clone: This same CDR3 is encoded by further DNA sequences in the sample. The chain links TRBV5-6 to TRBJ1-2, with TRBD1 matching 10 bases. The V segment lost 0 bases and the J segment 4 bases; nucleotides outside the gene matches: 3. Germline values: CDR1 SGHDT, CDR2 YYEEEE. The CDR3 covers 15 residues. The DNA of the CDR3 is TGTGCCAGCAGCTTGGCGACAGGGGGCAGCTATGGCTACACCTTC. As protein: CASSLATGGSYGYTF.

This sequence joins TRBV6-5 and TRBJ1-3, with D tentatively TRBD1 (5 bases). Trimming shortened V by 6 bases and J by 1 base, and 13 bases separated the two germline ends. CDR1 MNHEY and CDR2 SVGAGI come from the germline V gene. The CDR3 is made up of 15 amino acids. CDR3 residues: CASSWDGRSGNTIYF. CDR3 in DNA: TGTGCCAGCAGCTGGGACGGAAGGTCTGGAAACACCATATATTTT.

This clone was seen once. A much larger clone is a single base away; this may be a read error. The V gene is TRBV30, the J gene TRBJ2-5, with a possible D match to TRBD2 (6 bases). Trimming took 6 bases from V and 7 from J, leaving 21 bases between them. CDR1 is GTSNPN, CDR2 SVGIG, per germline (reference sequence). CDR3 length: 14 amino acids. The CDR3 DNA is TGTGCCTGTAGGGATTGGAGGGCTCGAGGGACCCAGTACTTC. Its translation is CACRDWRARGTQYF.

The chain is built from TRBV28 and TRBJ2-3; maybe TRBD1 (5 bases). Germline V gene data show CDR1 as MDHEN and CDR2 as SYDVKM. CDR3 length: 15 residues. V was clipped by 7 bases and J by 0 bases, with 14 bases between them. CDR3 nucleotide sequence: TGTGCCAGCACCAATAGAAGGGGTAGCACAGATACGCAGTATTTT. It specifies CASTNRRGSTDTQYF. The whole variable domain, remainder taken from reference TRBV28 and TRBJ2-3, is DVKVTQSSRYLVKRTGEKVFLECVQDMDHENMFWYRQDPGLGLRLIYFSYDVKMKEKGDIPEGYSVSREKKERFSLILESASTNQTSMYLCASTNRRGSTDTQYFGPGTRLTVL.

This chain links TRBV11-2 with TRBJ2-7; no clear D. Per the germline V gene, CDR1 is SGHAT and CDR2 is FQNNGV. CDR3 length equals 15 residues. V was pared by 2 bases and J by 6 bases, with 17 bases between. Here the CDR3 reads CASSLSLAVTSEQYF. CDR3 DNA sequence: TGTGCCAGCAGCTTATCCCTGGCGGTGACCTCCGAGCAGTACTTC.

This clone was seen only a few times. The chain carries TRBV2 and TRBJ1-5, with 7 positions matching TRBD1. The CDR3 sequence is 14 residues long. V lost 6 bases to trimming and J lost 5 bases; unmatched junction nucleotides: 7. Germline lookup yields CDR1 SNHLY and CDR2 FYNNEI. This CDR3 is CASSPGQFDQPQHF. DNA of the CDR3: TGTGCCAGCAGCCCGGGACAGTTTGATCAGCCCCAGCATTTT.

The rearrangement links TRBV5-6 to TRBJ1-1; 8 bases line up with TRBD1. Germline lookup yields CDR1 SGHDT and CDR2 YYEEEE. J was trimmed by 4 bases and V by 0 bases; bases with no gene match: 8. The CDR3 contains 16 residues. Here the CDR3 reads CASSLGDRGSGTEAFF. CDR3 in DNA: TGTGCCAGCAGCTTGGGTGACAGGGGATCGGGCACTGAAGCTTTCTTT.

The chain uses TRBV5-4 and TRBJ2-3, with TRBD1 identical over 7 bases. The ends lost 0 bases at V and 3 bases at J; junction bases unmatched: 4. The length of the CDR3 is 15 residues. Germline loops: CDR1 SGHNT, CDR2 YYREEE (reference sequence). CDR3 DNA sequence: TGTGCCAGCAGCTTGGACAGGGGTGGTACAGATACGCAGTATTTT. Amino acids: CASSLDRGGTDTQYF.

CDR3 in amino acids: CASFGLAGGQSYEQYF. The CDR3 bases are TGTGCCAGCTTTGGACTAGCGGGAGGGCAGTCCTACGAGCAGTACTTC. The gene calls are TRBV18 and TRBJ2-7; 15 positions match TRBD2. Per the germline V gene, CDR1 is KGHSH and CDR2 is LQKENI. J gave up 1 base and V 7 bases, and 5 bases lay outside the gene matches. This CDR3 has 16 residues.

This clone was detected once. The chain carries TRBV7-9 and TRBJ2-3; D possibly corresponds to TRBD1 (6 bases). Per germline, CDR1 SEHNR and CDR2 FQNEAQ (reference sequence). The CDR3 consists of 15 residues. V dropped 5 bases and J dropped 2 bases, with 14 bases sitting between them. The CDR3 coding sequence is TGTGCCAGCAGCCCCACGGGACAAGCCACAGATACGCAGTATTTT. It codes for CASSPTGQATDTQYF.

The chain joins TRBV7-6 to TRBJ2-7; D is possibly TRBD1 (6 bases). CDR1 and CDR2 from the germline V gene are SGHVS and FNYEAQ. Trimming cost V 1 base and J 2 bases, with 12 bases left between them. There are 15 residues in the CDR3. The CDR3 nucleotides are TGTGCCAGCAGCTTAGATGCGACAGGAACCTACGAGCAGTACTTC. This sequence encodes CASSLDATGTYEQYF.

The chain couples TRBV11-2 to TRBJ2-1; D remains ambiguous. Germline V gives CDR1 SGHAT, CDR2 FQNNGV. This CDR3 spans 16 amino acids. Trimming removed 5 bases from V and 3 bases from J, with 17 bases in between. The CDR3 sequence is CASSHPVGWVYNEQFF. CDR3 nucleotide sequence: TGTGCCAGCAGCCATCCGGTGGGATGGGTCTACAATGAGCAGTTCTTC.

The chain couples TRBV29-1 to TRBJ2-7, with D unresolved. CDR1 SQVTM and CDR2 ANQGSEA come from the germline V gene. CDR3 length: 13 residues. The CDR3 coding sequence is TGCACTCCAACGGTACGGTATCCCTACGAGCAGTACTTC. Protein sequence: CTPTVRYPYEQYF.

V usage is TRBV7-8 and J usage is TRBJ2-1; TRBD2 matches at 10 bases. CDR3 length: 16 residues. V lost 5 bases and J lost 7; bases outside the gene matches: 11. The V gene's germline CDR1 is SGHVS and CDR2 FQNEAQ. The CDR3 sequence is CASSLSSGRAGNEQFF. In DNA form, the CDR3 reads TGTGCCAGCAGCCTCTCAAGCGGGAGGGCCGGGAATGAGCAGTTCTTC. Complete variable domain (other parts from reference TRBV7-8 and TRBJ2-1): GAGVSQSPRYKVAKRGQDVALRCDPISGHVSLFWYQQALGQGPEFLTYFQNEAQLDKSGLPSDRFFAERPEGSVSTLKIQRTQQEDSAVYLCASSLSSGRAGNEQFFGPGTRLTVL.

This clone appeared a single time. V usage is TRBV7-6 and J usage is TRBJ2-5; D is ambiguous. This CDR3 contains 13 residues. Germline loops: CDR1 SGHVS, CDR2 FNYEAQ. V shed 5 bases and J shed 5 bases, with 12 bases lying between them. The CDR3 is CASSRIVGETQYF. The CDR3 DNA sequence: TGTGCCAGCAGCCGTATAGTGGGGGAGACCCAGTACTTC.

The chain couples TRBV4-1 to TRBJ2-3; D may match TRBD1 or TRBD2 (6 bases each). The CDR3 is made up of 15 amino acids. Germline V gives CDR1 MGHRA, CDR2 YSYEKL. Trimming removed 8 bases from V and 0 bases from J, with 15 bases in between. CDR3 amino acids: CASSGGGTSTDTQYF. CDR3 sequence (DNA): TGCGCCAGCTCCGGGGGCGGAACTAGCACAGATACGCAGTATTTT.

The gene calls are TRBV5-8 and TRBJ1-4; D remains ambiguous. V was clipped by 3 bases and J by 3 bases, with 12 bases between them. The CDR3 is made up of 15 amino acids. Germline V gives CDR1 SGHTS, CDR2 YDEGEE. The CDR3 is CASSSLLFANEKLFF. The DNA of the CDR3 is TGTGCCAGCAGCTCTCTCTTATTCGCTAATGAAAAACTGTTTTTT.

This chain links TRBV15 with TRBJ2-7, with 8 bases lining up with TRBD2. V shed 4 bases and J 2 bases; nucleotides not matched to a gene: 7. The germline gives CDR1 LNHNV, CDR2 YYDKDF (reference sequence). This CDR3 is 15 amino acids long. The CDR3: CATSTVSGVTYEQYF. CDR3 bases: TGTGCCACCAGCACCGTTAGCGGGGTCACCTACGAGCAGTACTTC.

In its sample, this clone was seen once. The CDR3: CASSLGGQGTDTQYF. CDR3 sequence (DNA): TGTGCCAGCAGTTTAGGGGGACAGGGGACAGATACGCAGTATTTT. This rearrangement joins TRBV28 to TRBJ2-3, with 10 bases identical to TRBD1. The CDR3 loop spans 15 amino acids. The trim removed 2 bases at V and 3 bases at J, leaving 2 bases unmatched. CDR1 MDHEN and CDR2 SYDVKM come from the germline V gene. The complete variable domain, with remaining parts taken from reference TRBV28 and TRBJ2-3, reads DVKVTQSSRYLVKRTGEKVFLECVQDMDHENMFWYRQDPGLGLRLIYFSYDVKMKEKGDIPEGYSVSREKKERFSLILESASTNQTSMYLCASSLGGQGTDTQYFGPGTRLTVL.